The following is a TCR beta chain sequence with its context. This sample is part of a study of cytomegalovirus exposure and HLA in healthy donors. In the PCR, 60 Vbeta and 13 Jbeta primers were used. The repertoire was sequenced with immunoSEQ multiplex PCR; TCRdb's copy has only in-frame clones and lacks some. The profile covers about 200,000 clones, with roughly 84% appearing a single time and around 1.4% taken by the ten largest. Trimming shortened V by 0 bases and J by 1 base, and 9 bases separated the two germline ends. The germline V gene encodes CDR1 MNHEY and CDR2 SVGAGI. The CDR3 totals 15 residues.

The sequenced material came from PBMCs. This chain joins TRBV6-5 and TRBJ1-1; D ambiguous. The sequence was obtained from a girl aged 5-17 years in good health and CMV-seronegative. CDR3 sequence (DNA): TGTGCCAGCAGTTACTCCCCACTCGGGAACACTGAAGCTTTCTTT. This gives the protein CASSYSPLGNTEAFF.